The T cell receptor (beta chain) described here comes from a study of cytomegalovirus exposure and HLA in healthy donors (dated by TCRdb to 2017 to 2019). Broadly, across the study: According to a later analysis, the 120 validation repertoires were produced on the same platform as the 600 to 850 repertoires of the first cohort. The study was designed to test whether signatures of past pathogen exposure could be identified by cataloging public T cell receptors. A separate validation cohort of 100 to 150 different subjects was used in addition to the roughly 720-subject first cohort. The study combined high-throughput TCR immunosequencing, statistical association of individual TCRs with disease status, and machine learning to predict cytomegalovirus infection status.

Worth noting for this clone: Its antigen target is currently unknown. No base quality information exists; no much larger clone differs at one position.

The donors belonged to the validation cohort of approximately 130 subjects, which was separate from the 666-subject first cohort. V is reduced by 2 bases and J by 7 bases, leaving a spacing of 10 bases between them. From the cysteine through the phenylalanine, the CDR3 covers 13 amino acids. Just CDR3 DNA is preserved here, 39 bases in frame from base 1. As encoded in the germline V gene, CDR1 is SGHDT while CDR2 is YYEEEE. Broader findings and caveats from the paper: Cytomegalovirus status was reported to be diagnosed by the classifier with high specificity and sensitivity in both the original and validation cohorts. The validation cohort had no HLA typing available for a later analysis, so co-occurrence within that cohort was assessed over all 130 or so repertoires. In vitro tests confirmed that a few of the cytomegalovirus-associated TCR beta chains recognize cytomegalovirus antigens. Most TCR sequences were seen in very few donors, while some public TCRs were found in many individuals. In a later analysis, TCRs clustered in the first cohort were found to also tend to co-occur in the roughly 120 validation repertoires, with approximately 94% of cluster scores above 0. It was suggested by the authors that the approach could potentially be generalized to other disease states and immunological phenotypes. A total of 150 to 200 TCR beta chains were listed by the study as associated with cytomegalovirus.

Preparation of the library involved the immunoSEQ multiplex PCR assay. Per the authors' processing: A statistical classification framework was built for diagnosing cytomegalovirus status from the catalog of TCR beta chain sequences. TCRdb re-hosts the immuneACCESS table, in-frame sequences only. Its copies lack some clones; in the studies checked, an unresolved V gene accounts for under half of them, and the cause for the rest is not known. V and J calls and clone size follow that table, whereas D and trimming were derived from the DNA. This sample gives a few hundred thousand clones in total; roughly 87% of them show up just once. Jointly, the top ten make up around 3.3% of the sample.

The rearrangement combines TRBV5-6 with TRBJ2-1; confidence is insufficient to name the D gene. The specimen was PBMCs. This receptor was identified in a woman between 25 and 40 years old in good health and CMV-seronegative. The CDR3 corresponds to CASSFWSLNEQFF. The DNA is TGTGCCAGCAGCTTTTGGAGTTTGAATGAGCAGTTCTTC.